This is a list of T cell receptor beta chains from one sample in a study of cytomegalovirus exposure and HLA in healthy donors. The protocol was immunoSEQ multiplex PCR, while the TCRdb copy is restricted to in-frame clones and leaves out a portion. The table shows under 200,000 clones, with around 80% occurring only once. Sequencing was done on a sample of PBMCs. The source is a woman aged 25 to 39 in good health and CMV-seropositive. The CDR3 runs from the conserved cysteine through the conserved F or W. The order of the fields is clone size, D gene, J gene, V gene, CDR3 DNA, CDR3 protein. D genes are given only for firm matches. The size of a clone is reported for some rows only, either as once, few or many, or as a class for expanded clones.

NA,NA,TRBJ1-2,TRBV29-1,TGCAGCGTTGAAGACCAGGGATTCTATGGCTACACCTTC,CSVEDQGFYGYTF
NA,TRBD1,TRBJ2-1,TRBV7-6,TGTGCCAGCAGCCTAGGGGGGTTAACAGGGGGCGAGTGGAATGAGCAGTTCTTC,CASSLGGLTGGEWNEQFF
once,TRBD1,TRBJ1-2,TRBV28,TGTGCCAGCAGTCAAACAGGGGCTAACTATGGCTACACCTTC,CASSQTGANYGYTF
NA,NA,TRBJ2-2,TRBV25-1,TGTGCCAGCAGTGTGACAGGGAACACCGGGGAGCTGTTTTTT,CASSVTGNTGELFF
NA,TRBD1,TRBJ1-5,TRBV7-9,TGTGCCAGCAGCTTAGGAGGTGGCAGGGGGCCCCAGGCCCAGCATTTT,CASSLGGGRGPQAQHF
few,TRBD1,TRBJ1-5,TRBV10-3,TGTGCCATCAGTCCGACAGGGGCGATCAATCAGCCCCAGCATTTT,CAISPTGAINQPQHF
NA,TRBD1,TRBJ1-2,TRBV10-3,TGTGCCATCAGTGAGTCGGGGACAGGGGGCTACTATGGCTACACCTTC,CAISESGTGGYYGYTF
NA,NA,TRBJ2-7,TRBV14,TGTGCCAGCAGCTCGGACACCGCAGGGTTCGACGAGCAGTACTTC,CASSSDTAGFDEQYF
NA,TRBD1,TRBJ2-7,TRBV30,TGTGCCTGGAGTCGCCGGGACAGGGTATGGGGCGAGCAGTACTTC,CAWSRRDRVWGEQYF
NA,NA,TRBJ1-2,TRBV2,TGTGCCAGCAGTGCGTGGGAGGGTACGAGAGGCTACACCTTC,CASSAWEGTRGYTF
NA,NA,TRBJ1-1,TRBV10-3,TGTGCCATCGTTAGCGGCACCTCGAACACTGAAGCTTTCTTT,CAIVSGTSNTEAFF
NA,NA,TRBJ2-5,TRBV7-2,TGTGCCAGCAGCTTAGAGGAGGCAGCCGGGACCCAGTACTTC,CASSLEEAAGTQYF
few,NA,TRBJ1-1,TRBV9,TGTGCCAGCAGCGTAGGGACAGCAAGAACCACTGAAGCTTTCTTT,CASSVGTARTTEAFF
NA,NA,TRBJ1-5,TRBV30,TGTGCCTGGAGTGTAGCCCGGGATCAGCCCCAGCATTTT,CAWSVARDQPQHF
NA,TRBD1,TRBJ2-7,TRBV15,TGTGCCACGACTACGACAGGGGGCAGCTACGAGCAGTACTTC,CATTTTGGSYEQYF
NA,TRBD2,TRBJ2-3,TRBV5-1,TGCGCCAGCACACGGACTAGCGGGGGGGCCGGAGATACGCAGTATTTT,CASTRTSGGAGDTQYF
NA,NA,TRBJ2-2,TRBV5-1,TGCGCCAGCAGCTTGGTCAGGGTGAACACCGGGGAGCTGTTTTTT,CASSLVRVNTGELFF
NA,TRBD2,TRBJ2-5,TRBV5-1,TGCGCCAGCAGCTTGCCAAGCGGGGGGACGAAGACCCAGTACTTC,CASSLPSGGTKTQYF
NA,NA,TRBJ2-5,TRBV7-8,TGTGCCAGCAGCACCGCCCTGTACGGGGAGACCCAGTACTTC,CASSTALYGETQYF
NA,NA,TRBJ2-7,TRBV15,TGTGCCACCAGCAGAGATCTCCTACGTCACTCCTACGAGCAGTACTTC,CATSRDLLRHSYEQYF
NA,NA,TRBJ2-5,TRBV5-1,TGCGCCAGCATCGACCTGAGAGGAGAGACCCAGTACTTC,CASIDLRGETQYF
NA,TRBD1,TRBJ1-1,TRBV28,TGTGCCAGCAGTTTGCCCGGGACAGGGGGCAGTCGCACTGAAGCTTTCTTT,CASSLPGTGGSRTEAFF
NA,TRBD2,TRBJ2-3,TRBV4-1,TGCGCCAGCAGCCCCCCCGGGAGCGGGAGGACAGATACGCAGTATTTT,CASSPPGSGRTDTQYF
NA,NA,TRBJ2-3,TRBV7-2,TGTGCCAGCAGCTTAGCCCAGTTTTCCACAGATACGCAGTATTTT,CASSLAQFSTDTQYF
NA,TRBD1,TRBJ1-2,TRBV10-1,TGCGCCAGCCGGGGGACAGCTAACTATGGCTACACCTTC,CASRGTANYGYTF
few,NA,TRBJ1-2,TRBV9,TGTGCCAGCAGCGCCTCGTGGAGCGGCTACACCTTC,CASSASWSGYTF
NA,NA,TRBJ2-3,TRBV5-1,TGCGCCAGCAGGGGAGCGGCTAGCACAGATACGCAGTATTTT,CASRGAASTDTQYF
once,NA,TRBJ1-2,TRBV30,TGTGCCCTGCTGGGGGCCAGCTATGGCTACACCTTC,CALLGASYGYTF
NA,NA,TRBJ2-3,TRBV29-1,TGCAGCGCCCCGGTTGGCGGGGACACAGATACGCAGTATTTT,CSAPVGGDTDTQYF
NA,NA,TRBJ2-2,TRBV5-1,TGCGCCAGCAGCTTTGACTTCGGGGAGCTGTTTTTT,CASSFDFGELFF
NA,TRBD2,TRBJ2-7,TRBV5-1,TGCGCCAGCAGCTTGGTGGCTAGCGGGAGCTACGAGCAGTACTTC,CASSLVASGSYEQYF
NA,TRBD1,TRBJ1-5,TRBV30,TGTGCCTGGAGCGGAGGGGCAGGGACAGGTCTGAATCAGCCCCAGCATTTT,CAWSGGAGTGLNQPQHF
NA,NA,TRBJ2-7,TRBV7-9,TGTTCCAGCAGCCCCGGGTACGAGCAGTACTTC,CSSSPGYEQYF
NA,TRBD1,TRBJ1-1,TRBV27,TGTGCCAGCGGATGGACAGGGGTTACTGAAGCTTTCTTT,CASGWTGVTEAFF
once,TRBD1,TRBJ1-1,TRBV28,TGTGCCAGCATCTCCCCTGGGTTACAGGGGGCTGGGGATGAAGCTTTCTTT,CASISPGLQGAGDEAFF
NA,TRBD1,TRBJ1-1,TRBV6-1,TGTGCCAGCAGTGAAGTCGCAGGGGGAATGTTTGAAGCTTTCTTT,CASSEVAGGMFEAFF
once,TRBD1,TRBJ1-5,TRBV6-6,TGTGCCAGCAGCAGGACAGGGTCCCAGCCCCAGCATTTT,CASSRTGSQPQHF
NA,TRBD2,TRBJ2-4,TRBV7-9,TGTGCCAGCAGCCCGCGGACAGCGGGGGGGCCGGTAGCCAAAAACATTCAGTACTTC,CASSPRTAGGPVAKNIQYF
NA,NA,TRBJ2-5,TRBV4-3,TGCGCCAGCAGCCAAGTCGGCGGCGGGACCCAGTACTTC,CASSQVGGGTQYF
NA,TRBD1,TRBJ1-2,TRBV10-3,TGTGCCATCAGTGCAGGGGGAGACGGCTATGGCTACACCTTC,CAISAGGDGYGYTF
NA,TRBD2,TRBJ2-1,TRBV30,TGTGCCTGGAGGCCGGGACTAGCACGCGAGCAGTTCTTC,CAWRPGLAREQFF
NA,NA,TRBJ2-3,TRBV9,TGTGCCAGCAGCGTAGGCAGGAGCACAGATACGCAGTATTTT,CASSVGRSTDTQYF
NA,NA,TRBJ2-3,TRBV14,TGTGCCAGCAAAGAGCGATTATACACAGATACGCAGTATTTT,CASKERLYTDTQYF
NA,NA,TRBJ2-7,TRBV7-2,TGTGCCAGCAGGGAGACAGTCTCCTACGAGCAGTACTTC,CASRETVSYEQYF
NA,NA,TRBJ2-3,TRBV29-1,TGCAGCTCCCGCGGAGCTAGCGGCACAGATACGCAGTATTTT,CSSRGASGTDTQYF
NA,NA,TRBJ1-2,TRBV15,TGTGCCACCAGCAGAAACAGCTATGGCTACACCTTC,CATSRNSYGYTF
NA,TRBD2,TRBJ2-2,TRBV9,TGTGCCAGCGGAGTTAGCGGGAGGTCCACGAACACCGGGGAGCTGTTTTTT,CASGVSGRSTNTGELFF
NA,TRBD1,TRBJ2-2,TRBV25-1,TGTGCCAGCAGTGGGCGGACAGGGACGGACACCGGGGAGCTGTTTTTT,CASSGRTGTDTGELFF
once,NA,TRBJ1-3,TRBV7-2,TGTGCCAGCAGCCCCTCTCCGAGTCCTGGAAACACCATATATTTT,CASSPSPSPGNTIYF
few,TRBD1,TRBJ2-7,TRBV5-4,TGTGCCAGCAGCCGGAAAATCACAGGGGCAGGCTACGAGCAGTACTTC,CASSRKITGAGYEQYF
once,NA,TRBJ2-5,TRBV5-8,TGTGCCAGCAGCACAGGGAGAGGATGGCAAGAGACCCAGTACTTC,CASSTGRGWQETQYF
NA,NA,TRBJ1-4,TRBV7-8,TGTGCCAGCAGCTTAGTTGGGGGGGGTGAAAAACTGTTTTTT,CASSLVGGGEKLFF
NA,TRBD1,TRBJ2-7,TRBV11-2,TGTGCCAGCAGCTTAATTCGGGGTAGGGGGCTCCACGAGCAGTACTTC,CASSLIRGRGLHEQYF
NA,NA,TRBJ2-7,TRBV6-1,TGTGCCAGCAGTGGAAGGGCAGGGGTCTACGAGCAGTACTTC,CASSGRAGVYEQYF
NA,NA,TRBJ1-4,TRBV5-6,TGTGCCAGCAGGAGACGGGAGCTCTCAACTAATGAAAAACTGTTTTTT,CASRRRELSTNEKLFF
NA,TRBD1,TRBJ2-1,TRBV7-2,TGTGCCAGCAGCGAAACAGGGGACTCCTACAATGAGCAGTTCTTC,CASSETGDSYNEQFF
NA,NA,TRBJ1-1,TRBV7-9,TGTGCCAGCAGCGCGGACAGACTTAGGTCTGAAGCTTTCTTT,CASSADRLRSEAFF